The source of this TCR beta chain is a study of T cell responses to AZD1222 COVID-19 vaccine. Study-wide results and limits: Donors in the cohort were predominantly white British and more often female, and clonal diversity was possibly underestimated. The peak T cell response came first, and repertoires were sampled only after it. Spike-specific TCR breadth rose after two AZD1222 doses, and depth rose as well. The study reported that nearly half of spike-specific TCRs target unmutated variant regions.

On this clone itself: Its antigen is currently unknown.

Produced via immunoSEQ multiplex PCR; TCRdb's table is partial and in-frame only. The sample records around 78,000 clones, about nine tenths being singletons. CDR1 and CDR2 from the germline V gene are SGHRS and YFSETQ. The CDR3 spans 14 residues. V was trimmed by 4 bases and J by 5 bases, leaving 12 bases between them. This chain links TRBV5-1 with TRBJ1-4, with D possibly TRBD1 on 6 matching bases. The sequence derives from an adult in good health. The material was peripheral blood, obtained on day 0 of AZD1222 vaccination. The CDR3 spells CASSKDSENEKLFF. The DNA for the CDR3 is TGCGCCAGCAGCAAGGACAGCGAGAATGAAAAACTGTTTTTT.